This T cell receptor beta chain was sequenced during a study of blood T cell repertoires in COVID-19. Authors' processing steps: By means of reference gene primer amplification, nucleated cell counts were estimated. Sequencing used immunoSEQ multiplex PCR; TCRdb keeps in-frame clones, though not all of them. That table is the source of V, J and clone size, and D and trimming were worked out from the DNA. The sample comprises about 330,000 clones, roughly 87% of which are singletons, and roughly a tenth rests with the top ten. CDR3 length equals 18 residues. From germline, CDR1 is KGHSH and CDR2 LQKENI. The germline V and J ends were trimmed by 2 bases and 6 bases, with 25 bases remaining between them.

The sequenced sample consisted of peripheral blood. The origin of this receptor is a young man with COVID-19, enrolled during active disease. The chain couples TRBV18 to TRBJ1-1; a possible D gene is TRBD1 (5 bases). In nucleotides, the CDR3 is TGTGCCAGCTCACCAGTGGGAGGTCCCGGGTCCCCGGGGGCTGAAGCTTTCTTT. Protein sequence: CASSPVGGPGSPGAEAFF.